This record concerns one TCR beta chain sequence. What it binds is not known. This record comes from a study of OX40 agonist ivuxolimab in advanced cancers. Sequenced by immunoSEQ multiplex PCR; TCRdb stores in-frame clones only, minus some. The sample includes 85,000 to 100,000 clones, 94% of them seen just once. Whole-study results and caveats: Certain nonresponders additionally had low normalized T-cell clonal expansion.

This CDR3 has 11 amino acids. Germline V lookup: CDR1 SGHDT, CDR2 YYEEEE. V lost 4 bases and J 5 bases, leaving 7 bases between the germline ends. Exclusion of a patient followed from autoimmune disease history or systemic immunosuppression. The rearrangement joins TRBV5-6 to TRBJ2-7, with TRBD1 as a possible D gene (5 bases). The clonotype was recovered from an adult with an advanced solid tumor such as melanoma, head and neck, liver or kidney cancer. Here the sequenced sample was CD4+ or CD8+ T cells sorted from blood, taken in a trial of the OX40 agonist ivuxolimab. CDR3 DNA sequence: TGTGCCAGCAGCCAGGGAAACGAGCAGTACTTC. This gives the protein CASSQGNEQYF.